The 5 T cell receptor beta chains presented below share a single source sample, sequenced in a study of memory CD4+ T cells and cytomegalovirus serostatus. Profiled with immunoSEQ multiplex PCR; TCRdb holds only in-frame clones, not every one. There are around 50,000 clones in the sample; around 76% occur only once, and approximately 1.2% lies in the top ten. The sort gate was single viable CD3+CD4+CD8-CD45RO+ cells for memory CD4+ T cells. The sample comprised memory CD4+ T cells from blood. These receptors all come from an adult in good health and CMV-seropositive.

Worth noting for this clone: One end of the junction does not line up with germline, which may come from a read error. J is TRBJ2-2 and V is TRBV7-7, with D perhaps TRBD1 (6 bases). Germline V gene data show CDR1 as SSHAT and CDR2 as FNYEAQ (reference sequence). The CDR3 is 15 residues long. The CDR3 is CASSPLTGNTGELFF. CDR3 nucleotide sequence: TGTGCTAGCAGCCCTCTGACAGGGAACACCGGGGAGCTGTTTTTT.

The rearrangement joins TRBV6-5 to TRBJ2-3; TRBD2 agrees at 8 bases. J was trimmed by 6 bases and V by 2 bases; bases with no gene match: 1. Germline V gene sequence: CDR1 MNHEY, CDR2 SVGAGI. The CDR3 has 13 amino acids. CDR3 region: CASSYPSGDTQYF. The DNA for the CDR3 is TGTGCCAGCAGTTACCCTAGCGGGGATACGCAGTATTTT.

J is TRBJ1-5 and V is TRBV19, with D possibly being TRBD1 (5 bases). The germline V gene has CDR1 LNHDA and CDR2 SQIVND (reference sequence). V dropped 8 bases and J dropped 0 bases, with 14 bases sitting between them. The CDR3 contains 15 residues. The CDR3 region is CASYDQGYSNQPQHF. CDR3 nucleotides: TGTGCCAGTTACGACCAGGGTTATAGCAATCAGCCCCAGCATTTT.

CDR3 region: CASSVLGTVSKNIQYF. Here the CDR3 DNA reads TGTGCCAGCAGTGTGCTTGGGACGGTGTCCAAAAACATTCAGTACTTC. The chain carries TRBV2 and TRBJ2-4, with D perhaps assigned TRBD1 or TRBD2 (5 bases each). Trimming stripped 4 bases from V and 2 bases from J, with 15 bases between. The CDR3 is 16 amino acids. The germline V gene encodes CDR1 SNHLY and CDR2 FYNNEI.

V usage is TRBV5-1 and J usage is TRBJ1-1; D is undetermined. The V gene's germline CDR1 is SGHRS and CDR2 YFSETQ. The CDR3 runs 13 residues. Trimming removed 4 bases at V and 4 bases at J, with 11 bases between. The CDR3 loop reads CASSLSTGTEAFF. For the CDR3, the DNA is TGCGCCAGCAGCCTATCGACCGGCACTGAAGCTTTCTTT. Based on the CDR3 plus reference TRBV5-1 and TRBJ1-1, the full variable domain is KAGVTQTPRYLIKTRGQQVTLSCSPISGHRSVSWYQQTPGQGLQFLFEYFSETQRNKGNFPGRFSGRQFSNSRSEMNVSTLELGDSALYLCASSLSTGTEAFFGQGTRLTVV.